This TCR beta chain originates from a study of blood T cell repertoires in COVID-19. The overall study: Donors in the United States, Italy and Spain gave samples during acute or convalescent COVID-19. T cells, B-cell-depleted T cells, or PBMCs supplied cDNA or gDNA.

Authors' analysis steps: Amplification of reference gene primers was used by the study to estimate nucleated cell counts. Some clones are missing from TCRdb's copy, which holds only in-frame ones; the method was immunoSEQ multiplex PCR. The V and J calls and clone size were taken over from that table, and D and trimming were inferred from the DNA. The repertoire includes 150,000 to 200,000 clones, over 80% of them detected once, and around 7.3% sits in the top ten. The V and J ends lost 1 base and 4 bases respectively, with 11 bases between them. The CDR3 runs to 14 residues. The germline gives CDR1 SGHNT, CDR2 YYREEE (reference sequence). Patients in Seattle were enrolled during active infection, then followed longitudinally.

The TCR was taken from a woman aged 70-85 years with COVID-19, enrolled during active disease. This rearrangement joins TRBV5-4 to TRBJ1-1; TRBD1 might be the D (6 bases). The sample comprised peripheral blood. Written as DNA, the CDR3 is TGTGCCAGCAGCTTGCAGGGGTTGGGCACTGAAGCTTTCTTT. Residues: CASSLQGLGTEAFF.